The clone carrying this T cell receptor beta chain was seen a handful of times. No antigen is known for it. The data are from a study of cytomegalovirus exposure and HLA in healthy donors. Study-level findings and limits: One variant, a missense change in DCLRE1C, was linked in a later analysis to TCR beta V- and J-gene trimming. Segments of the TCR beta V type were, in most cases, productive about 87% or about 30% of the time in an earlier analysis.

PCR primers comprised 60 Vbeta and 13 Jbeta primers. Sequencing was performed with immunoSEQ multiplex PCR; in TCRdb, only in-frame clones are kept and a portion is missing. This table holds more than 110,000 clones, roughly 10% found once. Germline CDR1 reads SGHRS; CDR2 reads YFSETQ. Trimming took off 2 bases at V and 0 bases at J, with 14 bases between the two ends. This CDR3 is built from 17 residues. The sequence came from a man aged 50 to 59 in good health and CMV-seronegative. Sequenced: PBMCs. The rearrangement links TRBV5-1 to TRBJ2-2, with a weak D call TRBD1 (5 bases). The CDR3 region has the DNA TGCGCCAGCAGCTTCTACAGGCGTCAATCGAACACCGGGGAGCTGTTTTTT. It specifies CASSFYRRQSNTGELFF.